This TCR beta chain was sequenced in a study of blood T cell repertoires in COVID-19 (dated by TCRdb to 2019 to 2021). With regard to the full study: Collaborator samples came from the United States, Italy and Spain and covered acute and convalescent phases of COVID-19. Samples came from the ongoing ImmuneRACE study (first 160 participants) plus 1,254 subjects from 6 global collaborators. The material from the prospective study consisted of cDNA or gDNA derived from T cells, B-cell-depleted T cells, or PBMCs. Sample metadata almost always included a de-identified subject ID, COVID-19 status, age in years and sex. Deeply sampled blood TCRbeta repertoires from subjects exposed to, actively infected with, or recovered from COVID-19 were included in the dataset. The repertoires were made available in a free public database intended to serve as a resource for research on the immune response to SARS-CoV-2. Where HLA class I and class II types were available, the types were taken from metadata supplied by the sample provider, not from assay-based typing.

To note about this clone: What antigen it recognizes has not been identified. Within one base of it there is no much larger clone, and no base qualities were kept.

Each collaborating institution followed its own protocols to collect whole blood in K2EDTA tubes. For TCRbeta analysis, collaborator samples were shipped as frozen whole blood, as isolated PBMCs, or as DNA extracted from either sample type. TCRbeta CDR3 regions were amplified from genomic DNA by means of the immunoSEQ Assay, a bias-controlled multiplex PCR. The original pipeline was this. Nucleated cell counts per sample were estimated from amplification of reference gene primers within the assay. To quantify the absolute abundance of each unique TCRbeta CDR3 rearrangement, sequence reads were collapsed and filtered. For each sample, productive Simpson clonality was calculated as the square root of Simpson's diversity index across productive rearrangements. TCRdb holds this immuneACCESS table with in-frame rearrangements only. Some clones are missing; in checked studies, unresolved V genes explain under half, and the rest has no known cause. V and J calls and clone size come straight from that table; D and trimming were deduced from the DNA. The sample table shows around 59,000 clones, and more than 75% are seen once. About 7.1% of the sample rests with the top ten.

What the study reported, not specific to this receptor: Clinical and demographic metadata were provided uncurated, with the amount varying by source and participant.

The CDR3 runs 14 amino acids, cysteine and phenylalanine included. This entry keeps only the CDR3 DNA: 42 bases, framed from base 1. Trimming costs V 1 base and J 2 bases, and their ends lie 10 bases apart. The germline V gene (reference sequence) supplies CDR1 SGHKS and CDR2 YYEKEE. The sample taken for sequencing was peripheral blood. The chain employs TRBV5-5 and TRBJ2-7, and the D gene may be TRBD1, 5 bases matching. This receptor was obtained from a man aged 60 to 75 with acute or convalescent COVID-19. At the DNA level, the sequence is TGTGCCAGCAGCTTGACAGGCGGCACCTACGAGCAGTACTTC. Its protein is CASSLTGGTYEQYF.